The clone carrying this TCR beta chain has ten or more counts. The source of the sample is a study of T-cell memory formation after mild COVID-19. The overall study: Largely donor-specific TCR clusters were found.

Germline V gene data show CDR1 as SGHRS and CDR2 as YFSETQ. The CDR3 consists of 16 residues. Trimming took 0 bases from V and 0 from J, leaving 12 bases between them. TCRdb reanalysed the 5' RACE reads using MiXCR and keeps one entry per CDR3 protein. The profile covers roughly 130,000 distinct CDR3 sequences, with approximately 6.3% appearing a single time and 2% to 2.5% taken by the ten largest. The specimen was PBMCs or a T cell subset sorted from them (not recorded which). This TCR was recovered from an adult woman who had mild COVID-19 (a few samples of this study predate the infection). Cell type and time point are not known. V usage is TRBV5-1 and J usage is TRBJ1-2; D ambiguous. In nucleotides, the CDR3 is TGCGCCAGCAGCTTGGATCGGAGAAGCACTAACTATGGCTACACCTTC. Its protein product is CASSLDRRSTNYGYTF.